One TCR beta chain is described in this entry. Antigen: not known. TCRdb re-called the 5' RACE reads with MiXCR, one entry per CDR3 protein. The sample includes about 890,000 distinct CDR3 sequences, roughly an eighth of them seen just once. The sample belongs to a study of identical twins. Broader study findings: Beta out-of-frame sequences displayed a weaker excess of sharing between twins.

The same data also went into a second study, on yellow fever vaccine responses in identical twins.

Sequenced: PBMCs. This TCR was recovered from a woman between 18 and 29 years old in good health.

The DNA of the CDR3 is TGTGCCAGCAGCTCGAGGGACAGGGTAGGGACTGAAGCTTTCTTT. Protein product: CASSSRDRVGTEAFF. J is TRBJ1-1 and V is TRBV5-8; TRBD1 matches at 9 bases. CDR1 SGHTS and CDR2 YDEGEE come from the germline V gene. This CDR3 has 15 residues. Trimming removed 3 bases from V and 5 bases from J; junction bases left unmatched: 8. The full variable domain, in which reference TRBV5-8 and TRBJ1-1 provide the parts outside the CDR3, is EAGVTQSPTHLIKTRGQQATLRCSPISGHTSVYWYQQALGLGLQFLLWYDEGEERNRGNFPPRFSGRQFPNYSSELNVNALELEDSALYLCASSSRDRVGTEAFFGQGTRLTVV.